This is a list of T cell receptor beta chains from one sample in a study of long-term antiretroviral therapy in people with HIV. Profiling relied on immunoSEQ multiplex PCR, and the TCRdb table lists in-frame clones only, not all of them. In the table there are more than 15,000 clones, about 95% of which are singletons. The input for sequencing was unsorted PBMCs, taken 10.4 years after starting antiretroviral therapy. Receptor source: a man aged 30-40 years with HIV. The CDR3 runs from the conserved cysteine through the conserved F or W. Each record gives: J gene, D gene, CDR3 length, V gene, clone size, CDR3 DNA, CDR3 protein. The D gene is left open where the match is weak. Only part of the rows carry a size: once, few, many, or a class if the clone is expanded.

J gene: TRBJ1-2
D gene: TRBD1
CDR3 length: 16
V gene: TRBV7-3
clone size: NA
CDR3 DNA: TGTGCCAGCAGCTCAGGGGGGGAATTGGGCGGAAAGGACTACACCTTC
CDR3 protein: CASSSGGELGGKDYTF

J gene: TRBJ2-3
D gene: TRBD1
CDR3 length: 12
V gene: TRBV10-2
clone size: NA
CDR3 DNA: TGCGCCAGCGGGACAGTGGGGGATACGCAGTATTTT
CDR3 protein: CASGTVGDTQYF

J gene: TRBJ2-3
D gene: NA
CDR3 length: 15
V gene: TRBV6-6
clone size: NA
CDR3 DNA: TGTGCCAGCAGTTCCCCGGGTAGCGCCCTGTATACGCAGTATTTT
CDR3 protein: CASSSPGSALYTQYF

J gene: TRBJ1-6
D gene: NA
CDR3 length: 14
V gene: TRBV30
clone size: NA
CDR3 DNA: TGTGCCTGGAGTGGATGGGACATGGATTCACCCCTCCACTTT
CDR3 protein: CAWSGWDMDSPLHF

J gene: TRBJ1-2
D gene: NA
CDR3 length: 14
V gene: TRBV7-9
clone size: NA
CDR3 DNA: TGTGCCAGCAGCTTAGATGTTCTGGGTGTCGGCTACACCTTC
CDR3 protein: CASSLDVLGVGYTF

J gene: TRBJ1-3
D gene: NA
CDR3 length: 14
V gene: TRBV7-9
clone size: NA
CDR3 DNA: TGTGCCAGCAGCCCGGGCAAGATTGGAAACACCATATATTTT
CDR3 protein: CASSPGKIGNTIYF

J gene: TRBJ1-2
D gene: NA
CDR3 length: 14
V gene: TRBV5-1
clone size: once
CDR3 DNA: TGCGCCAGCAGCTTGGAGGTGCCTAACTATGGCTACACCTTC
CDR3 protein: CASSLEVPNYGYTF

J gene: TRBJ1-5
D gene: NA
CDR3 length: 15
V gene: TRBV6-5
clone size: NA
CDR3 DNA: TGTGCCAGCAGTTACAAAGAGACAATCAATCAGCCCCAGCATTTT
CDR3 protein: CASSYKETINQPQHF

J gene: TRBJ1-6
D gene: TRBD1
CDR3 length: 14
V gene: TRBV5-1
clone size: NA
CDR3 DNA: TGCGCCAGTAGTTTGGGACAGGTAGAATCACCCCTCCACTTT
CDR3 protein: CASSLGQVESPLHF

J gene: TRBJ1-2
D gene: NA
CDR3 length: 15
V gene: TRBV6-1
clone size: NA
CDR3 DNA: TGTGCCAGCAACGAACTCCGGAGCCGGGGGATGGTCTACACCTTC
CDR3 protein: CASNELRSRGMVYTF

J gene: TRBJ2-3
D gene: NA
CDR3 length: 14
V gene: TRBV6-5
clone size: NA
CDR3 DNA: TGTGCCAGCGTGGGACTTCCCTTCACAGATACGCAGTATTTT
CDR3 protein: CASVGLPFTDTQYF

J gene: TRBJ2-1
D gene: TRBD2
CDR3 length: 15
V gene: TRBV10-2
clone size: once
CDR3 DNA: TGCGCCAGCAGTGACTTGCCGACTAGCTTTTCTGAGCAGTTCTTC
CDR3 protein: CASSDLPTSFSEQFF

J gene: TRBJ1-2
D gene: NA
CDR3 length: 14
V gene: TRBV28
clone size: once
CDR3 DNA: TGTGCCAGCAGTTTATCTCGGGAAACCTATGGCTACACCTTC
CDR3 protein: CASSLSRETYGYTF

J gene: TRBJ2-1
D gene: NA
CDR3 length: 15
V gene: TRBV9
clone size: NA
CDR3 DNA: TGTGCCAGCAGCGTAGAAGGGGACCTTTACAATGAGCAGTTCTTC
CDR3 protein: CASSVEGDLYNEQFF

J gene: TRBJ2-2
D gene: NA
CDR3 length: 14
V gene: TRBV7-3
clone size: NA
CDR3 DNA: TGTGCCAGCAGCCCCCCTTCAGGGATCGGGGAGCTGTTTTTT
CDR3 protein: CASSPPSGIGELFF

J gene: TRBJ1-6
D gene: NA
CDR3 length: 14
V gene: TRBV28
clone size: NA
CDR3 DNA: TGTGCCAGCAGTTTAGGGGGTAGGGATTCACCCCTCCACTTT
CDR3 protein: CASSLGGRDSPLHF

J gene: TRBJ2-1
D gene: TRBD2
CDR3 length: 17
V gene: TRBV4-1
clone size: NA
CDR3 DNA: TGCGCCAGCAGCCAAGCAAAGGGGACTAGCGGGGCGAATGAGCAGTTCTTC
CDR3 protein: CASSQAKGTSGANEQFF

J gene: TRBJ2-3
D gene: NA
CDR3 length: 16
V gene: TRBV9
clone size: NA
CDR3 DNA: TGTGCCAGCAGCCCTATCGGTCATACGGGGGCAGATACGCAGTATTTT
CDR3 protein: CASSPIGHTGADTQYF

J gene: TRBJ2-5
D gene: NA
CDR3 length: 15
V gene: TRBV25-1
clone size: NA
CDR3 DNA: TGTGCCAGCAGTGAACGCAGGGCGGCACAAGAGACCCAGTACTTC
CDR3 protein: CASSERRAAQETQYF

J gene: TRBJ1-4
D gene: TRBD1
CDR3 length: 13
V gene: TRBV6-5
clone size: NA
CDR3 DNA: TGTGCCAGCAGTTCACAGGGGGGTGAAAAACTGTTTTTT
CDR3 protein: CASSSQGGEKLFF

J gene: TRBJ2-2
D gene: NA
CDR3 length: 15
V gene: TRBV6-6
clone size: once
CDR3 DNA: TGTGCCAGCAGCACTCCGGGAACTAGCTCAGGGGAGCTGTTTTTT
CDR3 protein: CASSTPGTSSGELFF

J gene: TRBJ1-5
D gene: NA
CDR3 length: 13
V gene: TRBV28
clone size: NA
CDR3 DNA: TGTGCCTGCCATGCAGGGGTTGGTCAGCCCCAGCATTTT
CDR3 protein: CACHAGVGQPQHF

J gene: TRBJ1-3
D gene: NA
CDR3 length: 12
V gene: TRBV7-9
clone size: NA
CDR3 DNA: TGTGCCAGCAGCTCCGACGCGAACACCATATATTTT
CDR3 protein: CASSSDANTIYF

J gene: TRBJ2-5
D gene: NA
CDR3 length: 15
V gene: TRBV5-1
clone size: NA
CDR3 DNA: TGCGCCAGCAGCTTGGGACGCGCAGGGTACGAGACCCAGTACTTC
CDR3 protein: CASSLGRAGYETQYF

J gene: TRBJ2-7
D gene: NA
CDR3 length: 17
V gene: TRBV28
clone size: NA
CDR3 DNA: TGTGCCAGCAGTCCCCTCCAGGACTGGTGGGGGACTGTCGAGCAGTACTTC
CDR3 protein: CASSPLQDWWGTVEQYF

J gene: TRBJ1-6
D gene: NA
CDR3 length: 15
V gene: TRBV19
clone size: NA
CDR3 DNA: TGTGCCAGTAGTTCTGGGACCCTATTCAATTCACCCCTCCACTTT
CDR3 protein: CASSSGTLFNSPLHF

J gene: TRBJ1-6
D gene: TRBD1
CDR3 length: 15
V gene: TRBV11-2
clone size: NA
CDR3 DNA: TGTGCCAGCAGCTCGCCCGGGACAGGGGGATGGGACCTCCACTTT
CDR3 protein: CASSSPGTGGWDLHF

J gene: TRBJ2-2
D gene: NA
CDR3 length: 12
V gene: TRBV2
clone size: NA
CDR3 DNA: TGTGCCAGCAAATCCATCACCGGGGAGCTGTTTTTT
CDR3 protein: CASKSITGELFF

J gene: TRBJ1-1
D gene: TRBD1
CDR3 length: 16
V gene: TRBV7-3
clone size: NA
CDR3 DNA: TGTGCCAGCAGCTTATTGTCGGGACAGGGGGCTACTGAAGCTTTCTTT
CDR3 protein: CASSLLSGQGATEAFF

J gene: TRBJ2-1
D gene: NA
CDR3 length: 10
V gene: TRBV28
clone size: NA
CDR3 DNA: TGTGCCAGCAGCGGCAATGAGCAGTTCTTC
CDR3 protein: CASSGNEQFF

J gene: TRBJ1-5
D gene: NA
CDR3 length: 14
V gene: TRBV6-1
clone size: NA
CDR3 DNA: TGTGCCAGCAGTGAAACCAGGGGAGACCAGCCCCAGCATTTT
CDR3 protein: CASSETRGDQPQHF

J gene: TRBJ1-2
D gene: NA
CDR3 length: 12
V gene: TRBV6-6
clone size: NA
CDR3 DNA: TGTGCCAGCAGTTATTTGTTTCTTGGCTACACCTTC
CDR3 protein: CASSYLFLGYTF

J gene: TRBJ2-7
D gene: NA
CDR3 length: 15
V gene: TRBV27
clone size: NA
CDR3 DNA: TGTGCCAGCAGTTTATCTCCCGGGGGCTCCCACGAGCAGTACTTC
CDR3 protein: CASSLSPGGSHEQYF

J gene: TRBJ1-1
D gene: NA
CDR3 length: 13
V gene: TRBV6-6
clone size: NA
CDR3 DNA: TGTGCCAGCAGTTATATGTGGATGGCTGAAGCTTTCTTT
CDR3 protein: CASSYMWMAEAFF

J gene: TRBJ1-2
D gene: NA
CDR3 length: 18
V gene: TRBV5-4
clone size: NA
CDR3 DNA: TGTGCCAGCAGCTGGGGGAGGACGGAGGCTACCTCTAACTATGGCTACACCTTC
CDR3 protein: CASSWGRTEATSNYGYTF

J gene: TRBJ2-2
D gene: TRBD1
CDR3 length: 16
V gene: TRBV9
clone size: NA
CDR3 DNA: TGTGCCAGCAGCGGCACAGGGGGAGGGAACACCGGGGAGCTGTTTTTT
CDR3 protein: CASSGTGGGNTGELFF

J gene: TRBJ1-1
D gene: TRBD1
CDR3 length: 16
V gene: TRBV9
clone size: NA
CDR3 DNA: TGTGCCAGCGTCCAGTGGATAGGACAGGGGAGCACTGAAGCTTTCTTT
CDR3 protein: CASVQWIGQGSTEAFF

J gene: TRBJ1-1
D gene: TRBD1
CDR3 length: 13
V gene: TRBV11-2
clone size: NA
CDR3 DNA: TGTGCCAGCAGCTTCACAGGGGTCGGTGAAGCTTTCTTT
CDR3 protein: CASSFTGVGEAFF

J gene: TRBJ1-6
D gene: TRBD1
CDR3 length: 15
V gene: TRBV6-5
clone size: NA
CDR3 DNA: TGTGCCAGCAGTCCCCGACAGGGATCCAATTCACCCCTCCACTTT
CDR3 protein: CASSPRQGSNSPLHF

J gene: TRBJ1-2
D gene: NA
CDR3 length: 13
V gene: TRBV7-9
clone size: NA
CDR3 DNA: TGTGCCAGCACCCCAGACGGGCCCTATGGCTACACCTTC
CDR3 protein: CASTPDGPYGYTF

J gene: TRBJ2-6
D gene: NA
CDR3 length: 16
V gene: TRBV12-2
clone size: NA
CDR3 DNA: TGTGCAAGTCGGCGACTGGACAGTGCTGGGGCCAACGTCCTGACTTTC
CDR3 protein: CASRRLDSAGANVLTF

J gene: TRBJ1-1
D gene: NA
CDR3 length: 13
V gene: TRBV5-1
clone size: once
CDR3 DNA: TGCGCCAGCAGCTTGGTTGGCCTCTCTGAAGCTTTCTTT
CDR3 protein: CASSLVGLSEAFF

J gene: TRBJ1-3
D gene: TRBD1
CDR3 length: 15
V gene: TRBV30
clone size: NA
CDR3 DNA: TGTGCCTGGAGAAGACAGGGCCTCTCTGGAAACACCATATATTTT
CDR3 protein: CAWRRQGLSGNTIYF

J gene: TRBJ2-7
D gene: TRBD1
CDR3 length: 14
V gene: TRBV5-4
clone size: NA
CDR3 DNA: TGTGCCAGCAGCTCCTACAGGGGGCGCGATGAGCAGTACTTC
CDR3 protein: CASSSYRGRDEQYF

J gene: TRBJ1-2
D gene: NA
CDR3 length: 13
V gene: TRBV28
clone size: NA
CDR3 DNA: TGTGCCAGCAGTGCCGGCGGGTTCTATGGCTACACCTTC
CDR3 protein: CASSAGGFYGYTF

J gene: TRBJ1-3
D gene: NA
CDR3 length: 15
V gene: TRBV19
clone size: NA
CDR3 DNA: TGTGCCAGTACCGGCCAGCCCCTCTCTGGAAACACCATATATTTT
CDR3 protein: CASTGQPLSGNTIYF

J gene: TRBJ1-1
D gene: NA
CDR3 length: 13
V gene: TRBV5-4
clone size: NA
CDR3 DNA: TGTGCCAGCAGCTTGCAGGAAGACACTGAAGCTTTCTTT
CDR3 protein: CASSLQEDTEAFF

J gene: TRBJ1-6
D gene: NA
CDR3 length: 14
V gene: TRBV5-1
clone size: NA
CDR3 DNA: TGCGCCAGCAGCCTGGCAGGGGAGTCTTCACCCCTCCACTTT
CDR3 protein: CASSLAGESSPLHF

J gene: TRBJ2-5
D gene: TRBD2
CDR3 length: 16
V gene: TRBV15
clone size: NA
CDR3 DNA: TGTGCCACCAGCCGCCGGACTAGCGGGAAACAAGAGACCCAGTACTTC
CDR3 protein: CATSRRTSGKQETQYF

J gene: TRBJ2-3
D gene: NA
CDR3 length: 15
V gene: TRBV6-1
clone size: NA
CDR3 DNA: TGTGCCAGCAGTCGACAGTTAGGTAGCACAGATACGCAGTATTTT
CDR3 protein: CASSRQLGSTDTQYF

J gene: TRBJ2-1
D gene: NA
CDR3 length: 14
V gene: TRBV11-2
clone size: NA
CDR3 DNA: TGTGCCAGCAGCTTAATTGGGGGCAACAATGAGCAGTTCTTC
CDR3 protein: CASSLIGGNNEQFF

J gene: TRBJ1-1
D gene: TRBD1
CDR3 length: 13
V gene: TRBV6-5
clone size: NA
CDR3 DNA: TGTGTTACCCTACAGGGGGAGGACACTGAAGCTTTCTTT
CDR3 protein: CVTLQGEDTEAFF

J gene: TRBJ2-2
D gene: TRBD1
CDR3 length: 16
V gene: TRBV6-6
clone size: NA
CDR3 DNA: TGTGCCAGCAGTACTCTCGGGACAGCGAACACCGGGGAGCTGTTTTTT
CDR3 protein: CASSTLGTANTGELFF